This passage covers 31 T cell receptor beta chains from one sample sequenced in a study of cytomegalovirus exposure and HLA in healthy donors. Here immunoSEQ multiplex PCR was the method, and the copy in TCRdb shows in-frame clones only, minus some. The top ten hold approximately 4.9% of the sample, which has 90,000 to 150,000 clones, roughly 83% seen once. Source material: PBMCs. The receptor source for this set is a man aged 18-30 years in good health and CMV-seronegative.

The chain has TRBV5-1 and TRBJ1-1; D perhaps matches TRBD1 (5 bases). The CDR3 length is 15 residues. Germline CDR1 is SGHRS and CDR2 is YFSETQ. With 0 bases removed from V and 1 base from J, the gap between germline ends came to 10 bases. The CDR3 loop is CASSLEAGPNTEAFF. For the CDR3, the DNA is TGCGCCAGCAGCTTGGAGGCAGGGCCGAACACTGAAGCTTTCTTT.

The chain carries TRBV7-9 and TRBJ2-1; unclear D gene. V gave up 5 bases and J gave up 5 bases, with 13 bases separating them. The CDR3 sequence is 14 residues long. Germline CDR1 is SEHNR and CDR2 is FQNEAQ (reference sequence). The CDR3: CASSLTQIDNEQFF. DNA of the CDR3: TGTGCCAGCAGCCTTACCCAAATAGACAATGAGCAGTTCTTC. The whole variable domain, remainder taken from reference TRBV7-9 and TRBJ2-1, is DTGVSQNPRHKITKRGQNVTFRCDPISEHNRLYWYRQTLGQGPEFLTYFQNEAQLEKSRLLSDRFSAERPKGSFSTLEIQRTEQGDSAMYLCASSLTQIDNEQFFGPGTRLTVL.

The chain joins TRBV14 to TRBJ2-3, with 9 bases aligning to TRBD1. The V segment lost 3 bases and the J segment 1 base; nucleotides outside the gene matches: 5. CDR1 and CDR2 (germline): SGHDN, FVKESK. The CDR3 contains 16 residues. CDR3 in DNA: TGTGCCAGCAGCCACCTCGACAGGGGGGGCACAGATACGCAGTATTTT. Encoded protein: CASSHLDRGGTDTQYF.

The chain links TRBV5-1 to TRBJ2-3; 9 bases match TRBD2. Germline loops: CDR1 SGHRS, CDR2 YFSETQ. The CDR3 is made up of 13 amino acids. J gave up 5 bases and V 4 bases, and 2 bases lay outside the gene matches. The DNA of the CDR3 is TGCGCCAGCAGCCCAGCGGGAGGAGATACGCAGTATTTT. It translates to CASSPAGGDTQYF. Full variable domain (missing parts from reference TRBV5-1 and TRBJ2-3): KAGVTQTPRYLIKTRGQQVTLSCSPISGHRSVSWYQQTPGQGLQFLFEYFSETQRNKGNFPGRFSGRQFSNSRSEMNVSTLELGDSALYLCASSPAGGDTQYFGPGTRLTVL.

This rearrangement joins TRBV5-4 to TRBJ2-7; TRBD2 matches at 11 bases. Germline V CDR1 and CDR2: SGHNT, YYREEE (reference sequence). The CDR3 has 14 residues. V lost 4 bases and J lost 6; bases outside the gene matches: 6. The CDR3 sequence is CASSATGTSGEQYF. The CDR3 DNA sequence: TGTGCCAGCAGCGCGACCGGGACTAGCGGCGAGCAGTACTTC.

This rearrangement joins TRBV5-1 to TRBJ1-2, with D perhaps TRBD1 (6 bases). The CDR3 spans 13 residues. Looked up from germline, CDR1 is SGHRS and CDR2 is YFSETQ. The ends were cut back, 7 bases at V and 4 bases at J, with 14 bases in the middle. CDR3 sequence (DNA): TGCGCCAGCGGAAAGGAACAGGGCTATGGCTACACCTTC. The encoded protein is CASGKEQGYGYTF.

This chain links TRBV2 with TRBJ2-3, with D possibly TRBD2 on 7 matching bases. V dropped 10 bases and J dropped 2 bases, with 25 bases sitting between them. The CDR3 is 17 residues long. Germline V gene lookup returns CDR1 SNHLY and CDR2 FYNNEI. The CDR3 sequence is CATYGGAGAGNTDTQYF. CDR3 in DNA: TGTGCCACCTACGGGGGCGCGGGGGCGGGGAACACAGATACGCAGTATTTT.

As regards this clone: An end of the junction does not agree with germline; a read error may underlie this. The rearrangement uses TRBV7-9 and TRBJ2-7; 9 bases are a match to TRBD1. The CDR3 covers 15 residues. The germline V gene encodes CDR1 SEHNR and CDR2 FQNEAQ (reference sequence). The CDR3 region is CASSPIIGQGTIRNF. As DNA, the CDR3 is TGTGCCAGCAGCCCGATTATAGGACAGGGGACGATCAGAAACTTC.

The rearrangement uses TRBV27 and TRBJ2-7, with D perhaps TRBD1 (6 bases). Looked up from germline, CDR1 is MNHEY and CDR2 is SMNVEV (reference sequence). The length of the CDR3 is 11 residues. Deletions cut 4 bases from V and 11 bases from J, with 12 bases between. The CDR3 DNA follows: TGTGCCAGCAGTTACCGGGACAAGGAGTACTTC. Translated, it gives CASSYRDKEYF.

This clone showed up just once. The genes are TRBV7-2 and TRBJ2-5, with 8 bases identical to TRBD2. The V gene end was trimmed by 1 base and the J gene end by 2 bases; junction bases not matched to a gene: 6. CDR3 length: 16 amino acids. The germline gives CDR1 SGHTA, CDR2 FQGNSA. This CDR3 is CASSLDIAGSQETQYF. The CDR3 DNA sequence: TGTGCCAGCAGCTTAGATATAGCGGGATCTCAAGAGACCCAGTACTTC.

CDR3 loop: CASRDGQGAYEQYF. The CDR3 nucleotides are TGTGCCAGCAGAGACGGACAGGGGGCCTACGAGCAGTACTTC. V gene TRBV27 combines with J gene TRBJ2-7; the match to TRBD1 covers 10 bases. The ends lost 6 bases at V and 2 bases at J; junction bases unmatched: 4. Germline V gives CDR1 MNHEY, CDR2 SMNVEV (reference sequence). The CDR3 consists of 14 residues.

This chain links TRBV30 with TRBJ2-7, with 9 nucleotides matching TRBD2. Germline CDR1 is GTSNPN and CDR2 is SVGIG (reference sequence). V trimming: 0 bases; J trimming: 7 bases; junction bases outside the gene matches: 7. The CDR3 totals 14 residues. Here the CDR3 DNA reads TGTGCCTGGAGTGTCCTAGCGGGGAATCGAGAGCAGTACTTC. Protein product: CAWSVLAGNREQYF.

The chain employs TRBV9 and TRBJ1-2; 7 bases align to TRBD1. Germline V lookup: CDR1 SGDLS, CDR2 YYNGEE. The V and J ends lost 3 bases and 4 bases, in that order; junction bases with no gene match: 6. The CDR3 sequence is 14 residues long. CDR3 nucleotide sequence: TGTGCCAGCAGCGCCCAGGGGGGCCTCTATGGCTACACCTTC. Its translation is CASSAQGGLYGYTF.

The V and J genes are TRBV23-1 and TRBJ2-7; no definite D call. TRBV23-1 is designated an ORF whose function remains uncertain. V lost 8 bases to trimming and J lost 6 bases, with 17 bases between them. CDR3 length equals 13 residues. The CDR3 protein is CASLPHPLGEQYF. DNA for the CDR3: TGCGCCAGCTTACCCCATCCCCTAGGCGAGCAGTACTTC.

V is TRBV7-9 and J is TRBJ2-5; no clear D. The CDR3 consists of 15 residues. The germline V and J ends were trimmed by 5 bases and 1 base, with 14 bases remaining between them. Germline CDR1 reads SEHNR; CDR2 reads FQNEAQ (reference sequence). CDR3 in DNA: TGTGCCAGCAGCATTACGTTGGGCAGCCAAGAGACCCAGTACTTC. Amino acid sequence: CASSITLGSQETQYF.

The CDR3 region is CASSQDPAGAAYEQYF. The CDR3 DNA sequence: TGCGCCAGCAGCCAAGATCCGGCGGGGGCCGCCTACGAGCAGTACTTC. V and J are TRBV4-1 and TRBJ2-7, with a tentative D call TRBD2 (7 bases). Trimming took 0 bases from V and 2 from J, leaving 14 bases between them. The CDR3 totals 16 residues. In germline, CDR1 is MGHRA, CDR2 YSYEKL.

The chain joins TRBV6-4 to TRBJ2-1; D is perhaps TRBD2 (5 bases). Germline values: CDR1 MRHNA, CDR2 SNTAGT. V was shortened by 6 bases and J by 5 bases, with 14 bases between the two germline ends. The CDR3 runs 14 residues. The CDR3 region has the DNA TGTGCCAGCAGCGGGGAAGGAGGCAACAATGAGCAGTTCTTC. Amino acid sequence: CASSGEGGNNEQFF.

The J gene is TRBJ2-7, the V gene TRBV27; D perhaps matches TRBD1 (6 bases). Germline V lookup: CDR1 MNHEY, CDR2 SMNVEV (reference sequence). The V end was cut by 3 bases, the J end by 4 bases, with 10 bases between. This CDR3 region has 13 residues. The CDR3 spells CASSFSTGYEQYF. The DNA for the CDR3 is TGTGCCAGCAGTTTTTCCACAGGGTACGAGCAGTACTTC.

The CDR3 loop is CASSLAPGGGNTIYF. The CDR3 DNA follows: TGTGCCAGCAGCTTAGCGCCCGGGGGAGGAAACACCATATATTTT. The V call is TRBV7-9, the J call TRBJ1-3; weak D call: TRBD1 (5 bases). This CDR3 spans 15 amino acids. The V end lost 0 bases, the J end lost 4 bases, and 10 bases lay between the germline ends. From germline, CDR1 is SEHNR and CDR2 FQNEAQ (reference sequence).

This clone is medium-sized by share. This rearrangement joins TRBV5-1 to TRBJ2-7; TRBD2 matches 11 bases. Germline lookup yields CDR1 SGHRS and CDR2 YFSETQ. With 4 bases clipped from V and 6 bases from J, the junction kept 9 bases outside the gene matches. This CDR3 is 15 amino acids long. The CDR3 DNA reads as TGCGCCAGCAGCCGTGATAGCGGGAGGGCCAGCGAGCAGTACTTC. Translation: CASSRDSGRASEQYF.

The V and J genes are TRBV27 and TRBJ1-2; TRBD1 matches 10 bases. Germline CDR1 MNHEY, CDR2 SMNVEV (reference sequence). The CDR3 totals 16 residues. V shed 6 bases and J 1 base; nucleotides not matched to a gene: 8. The CDR3 nucleotides read TGTGCCAGCAGCCAAAGACAGGGGGCGGGTAACTATGGCTACACCTTC. As protein: CASSQRQGAGNYGYTF.

The CDR3 sequence is CASSLVGTSAFF. The CDR3 nucleotides read TGTGCCAGCAGCTTGGTGGGGACTTCGGCTTTCTTT. The V and J genes are TRBV5-6 and TRBJ1-1; D may be TRBD1 (5 bases). Germline lookup yields CDR1 SGHDT and CDR2 YYEEEE. The CDR3 is 12 residues long. The V end lost 0 bases, the J end lost 11 bases, and 11 bases lay between the germline ends.

The rearrangement joins TRBV5-4 to TRBJ2-2; the match to TRBD2 covers 7 bases. The CDR3 is 15 residues long. V shed 6 bases, J shed 4 bases, and the junction held 9 bases outside the gene matches. Germline V gene data show CDR1 as SGHNT and CDR2 as YYREEE (reference sequence). The CDR3 DNA is TGTGCCAGCAATAGGGGCGGGGGTAGCACCGGGGAGCTGTTTTTT. Translated, it gives CASNRGGGSTGELFF. Supplemented by reference TRBV5-4 and TRBJ2-2, the full variable domain reads ETGVTQSPTHLIKTRGQQVTLRCSSQSGHNTVSWYQQALGQGPQFIFQYYREEENGRGNFPPRFSGLQFPNYSSELNVNALELDDSALYLCASNRGGGSTGELFFGEGSRLTVL.

This chain uses TRBV5-1 with TRBJ1-1; no clear D gene. The CDR3 length is 15 residues. Germline V gene sequence: CDR1 SGHRS, CDR2 YFSETQ. V lost 4 bases and J 4 bases, leaving 17 bases between the germline ends. The CDR3 DNA reads TGCGCCAGCAGCATGTGGGAGGGAGGTAGCACTGAAGCTTTCTTT. Its protein is CASSMWEGGSTEAFF.

The chain employs TRBV14 and TRBJ1-2; D gene unclear. The CDR3 extends over 13 amino acids. Trimming stripped 5 bases from V and 4 bases from J, with 11 bases between. Germline V gene sequence: CDR1 SGHDN, CDR2 FVKESK. The DNA of the CDR3 is TGTGCCAGCAGCGAGAACCCTTCCTATGGCTACACCTTC. Protein sequence: CASSENPSYGYTF. Drawing the rest from reference TRBV14 and TRBJ1-2, the complete variable domain is EAGVTQFPSHSVIEKGQTVTLRCDPISGHDNLYWYRRVMGKEIKFLLHFVKESKQDESGMPNNRFLAERTGGTYSTLKVQPAELEDSGVYFCASSENPSYGYTFGSGTRLTVV.

V usage is TRBV6-6 and J usage is TRBJ2-1; D may be TRBD1 (6 bases). This CDR3 comprises 16 residues. The V gene lost 0 bases and the J gene lost 1 base, with 10 bases spanning the gap. Germline CDR1 reads MNHNY; CDR2 reads SVGAGI (reference sequence). The CDR3 DNA is TGTGCCAGCAGTTACTCGCTACAGGGATCCTACAATGAGCAGTTCTTC. Its translation: CASSYSLQGSYNEQFF.

The genes are TRBV6-5 and TRBJ2-2; the match to TRBD1 covers 10 bases. Looked up from germline, CDR1 is MNHEY and CDR2 is SVGAGI. The CDR3 length is 15 residues. The junction had 4 bases not matched to a gene; V was cut back by 5 bases and J by 4 bases. CDR3 bases: TGTGCCAGCAGTCCGGGGACAGGGGTCACCGGGGAGCTGTTTTTT. It encodes CASSPGTGVTGELFF.

V usage is TRBV7-9 and J usage is TRBJ1-3; no definite D call. CDR3 length equals 16 residues. V was pared by 3 bases and J by 0 bases, with 12 bases between. Germline CDR1 SEHNR, CDR2 FQNEAQ (reference sequence). The CDR3 loop is CASSLVLGSSGNTIYF. CDR3 DNA sequence: TGTGCCAGCAGCTTGGTTCTGGGGAGCTCTGGAAACACCATATATTTT.

The CDR3 DNA follows: TGTGCCAGTAGTATAGGGACTAGCGGGGGGTACGAGCAGTACTTC. Translation gives CASSIGTSGGYEQYF. The chain uses TRBV19 and TRBJ2-7, with TRBD2 identical over 14 bases. With V trimmed by 1 base and J by 4 bases, 0 bases remained unmatched. This CDR3 contains 15 residues. Per the germline V gene, CDR1 is LNHDA and CDR2 is SQIVND (reference sequence). Drawing the rest from reference TRBV19 and TRBJ2-7, the complete variable domain is DGGITQSPKYLFRKEGQNVTLSCEQNLNHDAMYWYRQDPGQGLRLIYYSQIVNDFQKGDIAEGYSVSREKKESFPLTVTSAQKNPTAFYLCASSIGTSGGYEQYFGPGTRLTVT.

The V gene is TRBV5-4, the J gene TRBJ2-5; D is perhaps TRBD2 (6 bases). The germline gives CDR1 SGHNT, CDR2 YYREEE (reference sequence). The CDR3 extends over 14 amino acids. The germline V and J ends were trimmed by 4 bases and 2 bases, with 12 bases remaining between them. Here the CDR3 reads CASSPGGKQETQYF. The CDR3 nucleotides are TGTGCCAGCAGCCCTGGGGGGAAACAAGAGACCCAGTACTTC.

This chain links TRBV11-2 with TRBJ2-7, with 15 bases aligning to TRBD2. The CDR3 is 16 amino acids. Germline assignment: CDR1 SGHAT and CDR2 FQNNGV. The ends lost 5 bases at V and 4 bases at J; junction bases unmatched: 6. The CDR3 DNA is TGTGCCAGCAGCCCTCCCGGGACTAGCGGGAGGTACGAGCAGTACTTC. Protein product: CASSPPGTSGRYEQYF.